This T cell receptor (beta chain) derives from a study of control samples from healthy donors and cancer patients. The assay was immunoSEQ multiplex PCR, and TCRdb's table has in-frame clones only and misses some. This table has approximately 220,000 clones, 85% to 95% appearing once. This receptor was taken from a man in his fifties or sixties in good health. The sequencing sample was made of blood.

The CDR3 coding sequence is TGTGCCAGCAGCCCCGGGACTAGGGTTTGGGATGAGCAGTTCTTC. Its translation is CASSPGTRVWDEQFF. The chain uses TRBV5-6 and TRBJ2-1; 8 nucleotides agree with TRBD2. With V trimmed by 4 bases and J by 8 bases, 11 bases remained unmatched. The CDR3 loop spans 15 amino acids. Germline lookup yields CDR1 SGHDT and CDR2 YYEEEE.